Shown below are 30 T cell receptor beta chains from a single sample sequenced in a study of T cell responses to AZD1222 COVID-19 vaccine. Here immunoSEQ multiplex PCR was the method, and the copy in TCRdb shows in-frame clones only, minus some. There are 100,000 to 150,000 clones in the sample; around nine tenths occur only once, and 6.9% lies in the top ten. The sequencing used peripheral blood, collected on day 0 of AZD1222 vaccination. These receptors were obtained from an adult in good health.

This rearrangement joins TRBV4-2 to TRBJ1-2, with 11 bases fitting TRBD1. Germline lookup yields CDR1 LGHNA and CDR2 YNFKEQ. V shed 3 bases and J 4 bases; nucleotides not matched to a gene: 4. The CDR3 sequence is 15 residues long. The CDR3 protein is CASSHRDRGAYGYTF. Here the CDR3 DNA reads TGTGCCAGCAGCCACCGGGACAGGGGGGCCTATGGCTACACCTTC.

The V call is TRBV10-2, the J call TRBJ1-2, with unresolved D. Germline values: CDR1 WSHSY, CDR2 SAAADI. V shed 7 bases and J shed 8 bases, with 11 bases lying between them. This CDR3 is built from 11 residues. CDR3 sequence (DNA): TGCGCCAGCACGGATAGTAGCGGCTACACCTTC. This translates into CASTDSSGYTF.

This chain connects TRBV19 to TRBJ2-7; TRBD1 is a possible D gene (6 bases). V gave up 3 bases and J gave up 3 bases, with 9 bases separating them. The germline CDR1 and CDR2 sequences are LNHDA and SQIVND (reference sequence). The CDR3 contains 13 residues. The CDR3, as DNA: TGTGCCAGTAGTATCCCAGGGGACTACGAGCAGTACTTC. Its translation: CASSIPGDYEQYF. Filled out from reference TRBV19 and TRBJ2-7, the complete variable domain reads DGGITQSPKYLFRKEGQNVTLSCEQNLNHDAMYWYRQDPGQGLRLIYYSQIVNDFQKGDIAEGYSVSREKKESFPLTVTSAQKNPTAFYLCASSIPGDYEQYFGPGTRLTVT.

The CDR3 sequence is CAWSRGFSNQPQHF. The CDR3 DNA is TGTGCCTGGAGCAGGGGGTTTAGCAATCAGCCCCAGCATTTT. This chain connects TRBV30 to TRBJ1-5; 7 nucleotides align to TRBD1. There are 14 residues in the CDR3. CDR1 is GTSNPN, CDR2 SVGIG, per germline (reference sequence). V lost 3 bases, J lost 0 bases, and 2 bases stayed unmatched.

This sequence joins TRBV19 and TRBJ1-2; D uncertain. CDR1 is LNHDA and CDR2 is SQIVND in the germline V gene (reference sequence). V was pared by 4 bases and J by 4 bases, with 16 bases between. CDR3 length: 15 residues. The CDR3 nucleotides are TGTGCCAGTAGTAAACCCTTCGAAGGGTCCTATGGCTACACCTTC. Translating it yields CASSKPFEGSYGYTF.

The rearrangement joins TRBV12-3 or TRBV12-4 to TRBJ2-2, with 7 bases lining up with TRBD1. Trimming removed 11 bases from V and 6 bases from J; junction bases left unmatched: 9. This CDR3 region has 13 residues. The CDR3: CAGQEGSAGELFF. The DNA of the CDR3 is TGTGCCGGACAGGAAGGGTCAGCCGGGGAGCTGTTTTTT.

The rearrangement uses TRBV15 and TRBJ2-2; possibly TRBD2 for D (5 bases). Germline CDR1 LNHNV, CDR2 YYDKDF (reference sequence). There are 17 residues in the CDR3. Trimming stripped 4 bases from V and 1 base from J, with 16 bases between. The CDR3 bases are TGTGCCACCAGCACCCAGAGGGCCTTGGGGAACACCGGGGAGCTGTTTTTT. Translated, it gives CATSTQRALGNTGELFF.

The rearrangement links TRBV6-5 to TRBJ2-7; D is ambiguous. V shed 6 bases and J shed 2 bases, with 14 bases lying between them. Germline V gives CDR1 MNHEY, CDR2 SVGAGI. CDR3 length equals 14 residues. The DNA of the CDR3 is TGTGCCAGCAGGGTCTCGGACGGAACCTACGAGCAGTACTTC. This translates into CASRVSDGTYEQYF.

The CDR3 loop is CASSRDSNQPQHF. DNA of the CDR3: TGTGCCAGCAGTAGGGACAGCAATCAGCCCCAGCATTTT. V usage is TRBV6-4 and J usage is TRBJ1-5; TRBD1 is a possible D gene (5 bases). The V gene lost 5 bases and the J gene lost 1 base, with 6 bases spanning the gap. CDR1 MRHNA and CDR2 SNTAGT come from the germline V gene. The CDR3 is 13 residues long.

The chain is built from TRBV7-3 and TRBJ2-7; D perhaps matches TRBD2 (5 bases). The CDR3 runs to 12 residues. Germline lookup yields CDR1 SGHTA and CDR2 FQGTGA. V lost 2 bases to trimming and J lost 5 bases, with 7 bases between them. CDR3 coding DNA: TGTGCCAGCAGCTTAGGAGGTCACGAGCAGTACTTC. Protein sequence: CASSLGGHEQYF.

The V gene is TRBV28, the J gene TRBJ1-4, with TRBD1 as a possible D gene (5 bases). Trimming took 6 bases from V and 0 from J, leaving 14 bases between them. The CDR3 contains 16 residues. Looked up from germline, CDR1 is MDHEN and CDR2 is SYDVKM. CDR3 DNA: TGTGCCAGCAGCGAACAGGACTTTGCAACTAATGAAAAACTGTTTTTT. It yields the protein CASSEQDFATNEKLFF.

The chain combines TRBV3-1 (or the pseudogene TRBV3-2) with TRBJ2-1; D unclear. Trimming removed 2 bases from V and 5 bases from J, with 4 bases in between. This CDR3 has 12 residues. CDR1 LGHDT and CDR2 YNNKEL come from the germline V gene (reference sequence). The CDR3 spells CASSQLHNEQFF. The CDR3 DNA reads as TGTGCCAGCAGCCAACTTCACAATGAGCAGTTCTTC.

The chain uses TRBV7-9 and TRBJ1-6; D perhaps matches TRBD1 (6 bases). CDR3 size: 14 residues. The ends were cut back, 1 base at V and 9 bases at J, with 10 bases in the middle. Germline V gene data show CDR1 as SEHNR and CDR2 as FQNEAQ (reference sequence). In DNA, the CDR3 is TGTGCCAGCAGCTTAGTACAGGGCGGTTCACCCCTCCACTTT. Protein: CASSLVQGGSPLHF.

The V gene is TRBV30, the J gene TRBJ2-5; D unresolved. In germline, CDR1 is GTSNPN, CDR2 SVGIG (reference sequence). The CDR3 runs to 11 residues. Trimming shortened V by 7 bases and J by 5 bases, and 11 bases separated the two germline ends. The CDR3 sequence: CASRASETQYF. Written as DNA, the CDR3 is TGTGCCTCCCGGGCTTCTGAGACCCAGTACTTC.

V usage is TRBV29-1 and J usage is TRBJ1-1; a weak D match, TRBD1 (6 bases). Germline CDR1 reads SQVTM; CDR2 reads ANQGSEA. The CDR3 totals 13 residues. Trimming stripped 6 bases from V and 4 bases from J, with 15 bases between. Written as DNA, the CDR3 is TGCAGCGTGCTCAGGGGCGGGGGCACTGAAGCTTTCTTT. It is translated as CSVLRGGGTEAFF.

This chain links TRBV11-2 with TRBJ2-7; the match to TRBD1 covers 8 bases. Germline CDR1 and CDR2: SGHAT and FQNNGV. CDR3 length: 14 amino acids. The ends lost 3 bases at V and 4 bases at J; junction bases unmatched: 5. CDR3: CASSFGQGWYEQYF. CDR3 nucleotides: TGTGCCAGCAGCTTTGGACAGGGATGGTACGAGCAGTACTTC.

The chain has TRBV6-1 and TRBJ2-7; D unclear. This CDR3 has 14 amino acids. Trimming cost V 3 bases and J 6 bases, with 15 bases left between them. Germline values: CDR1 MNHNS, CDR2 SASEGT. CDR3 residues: CASSENTGAIEQYF. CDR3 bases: TGTGCCAGCAGTGAGAATACCGGAGCGATCGAGCAGTACTTC.

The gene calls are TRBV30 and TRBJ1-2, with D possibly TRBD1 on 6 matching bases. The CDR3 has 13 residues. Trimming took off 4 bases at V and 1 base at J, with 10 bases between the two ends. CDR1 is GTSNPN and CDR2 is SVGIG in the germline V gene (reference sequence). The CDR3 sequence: CAWKGGFNYGYTF. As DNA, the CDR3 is TGTGCCTGGAAGGGGGGATTTAACTATGGCTACACCTTC.

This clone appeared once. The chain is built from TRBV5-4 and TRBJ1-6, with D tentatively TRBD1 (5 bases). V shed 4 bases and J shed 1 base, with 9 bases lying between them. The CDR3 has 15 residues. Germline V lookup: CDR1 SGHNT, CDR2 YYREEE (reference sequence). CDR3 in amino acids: CASSGRGSYNSPLHF. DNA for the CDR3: TGTGCCAGCAGCGGTAGGGGTTCCTATAATTCACCCCTCCACTTT.

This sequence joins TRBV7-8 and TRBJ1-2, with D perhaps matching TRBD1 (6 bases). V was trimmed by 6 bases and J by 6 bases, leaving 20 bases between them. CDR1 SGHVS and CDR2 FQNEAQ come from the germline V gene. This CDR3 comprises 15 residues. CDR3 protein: CASSSGGGLMDGYTF. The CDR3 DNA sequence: TGTGCCAGCAGTTCCGGCGGGGGCTTGATGGATGGCTACACCTTC.

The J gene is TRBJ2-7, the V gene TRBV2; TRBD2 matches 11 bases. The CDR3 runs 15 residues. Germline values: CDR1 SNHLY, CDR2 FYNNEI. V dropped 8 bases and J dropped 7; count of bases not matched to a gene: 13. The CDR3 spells CASGPGLAAREEQYF. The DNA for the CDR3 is TGTGCCAGCGGCCCGGGACTAGCGGCGCGGGAGGAGCAGTACTTC.

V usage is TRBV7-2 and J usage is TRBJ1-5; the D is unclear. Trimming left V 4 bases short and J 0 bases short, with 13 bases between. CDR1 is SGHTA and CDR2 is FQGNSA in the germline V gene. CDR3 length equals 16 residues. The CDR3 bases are TGTGCCAGCAGCTCCCTCGGTGGGTATAGCAATCAGCCCCAGCATTTT. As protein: CASSSLGGYSNQPQHF. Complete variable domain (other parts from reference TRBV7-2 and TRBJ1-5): GAGVSQSPSNKVTEKGKDVELRCDPISGHTALYWYRQSLGQGLEFLIYFQGNSAPDKSGLPSDRFSAERTGGSVSTLTIQRTQQEDSAVYLCASSSLGGYSNQPQHFGDGTRLSIL.

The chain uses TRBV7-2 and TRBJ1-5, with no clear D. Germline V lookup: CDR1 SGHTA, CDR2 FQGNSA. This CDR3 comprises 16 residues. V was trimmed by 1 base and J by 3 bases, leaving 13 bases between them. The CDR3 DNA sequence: TGTGCCAGCAGCTTAGACTCTAGGGCAGTCAATCAGCCCCAGCATTTT. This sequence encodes CASSLDSRAVNQPQHF.

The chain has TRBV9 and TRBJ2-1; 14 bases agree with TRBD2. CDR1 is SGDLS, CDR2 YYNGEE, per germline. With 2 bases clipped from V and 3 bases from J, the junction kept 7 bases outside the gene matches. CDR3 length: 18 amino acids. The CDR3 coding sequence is TGTGCCAGCAGCGTCGACCTGGGACTAGCGGGGGACTACAATGAGCAGTTCTTC. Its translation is CASSVDLGLAGDYNEQFF.

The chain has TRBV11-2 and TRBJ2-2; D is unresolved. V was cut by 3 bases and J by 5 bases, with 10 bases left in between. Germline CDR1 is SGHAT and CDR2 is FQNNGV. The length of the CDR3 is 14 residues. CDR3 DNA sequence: TGTGCCAGCAGCTTCGTTATCCTGACCGGGGAGCTGTTTTTT. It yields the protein CASSFVILTGELFF.

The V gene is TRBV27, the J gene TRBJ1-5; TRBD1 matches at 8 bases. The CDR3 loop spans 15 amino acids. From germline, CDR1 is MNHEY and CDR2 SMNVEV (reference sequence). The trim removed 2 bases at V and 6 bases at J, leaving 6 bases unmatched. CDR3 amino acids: CASSLRAGGFQPQHF. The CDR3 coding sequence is TGTGCCAGCAGTTTACGGGCAGGGGGCTTTCAGCCCCAGCATTTT.

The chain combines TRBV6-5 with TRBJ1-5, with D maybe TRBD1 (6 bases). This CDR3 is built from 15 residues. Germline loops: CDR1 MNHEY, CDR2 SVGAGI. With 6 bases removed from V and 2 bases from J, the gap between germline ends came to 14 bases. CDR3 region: CASRAWGRGNQPQHF. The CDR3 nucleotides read TGTGCCAGCAGGGCCTGGGGGCGAGGCAATCAGCCCCAGCATTTT.

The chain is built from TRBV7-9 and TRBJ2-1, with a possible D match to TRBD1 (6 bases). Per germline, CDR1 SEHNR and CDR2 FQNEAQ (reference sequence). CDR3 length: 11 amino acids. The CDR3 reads CAGGPWDEQFF. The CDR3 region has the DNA TGTGCTGGGGGCCCCTGGGATGAGCAGTTCTTC.

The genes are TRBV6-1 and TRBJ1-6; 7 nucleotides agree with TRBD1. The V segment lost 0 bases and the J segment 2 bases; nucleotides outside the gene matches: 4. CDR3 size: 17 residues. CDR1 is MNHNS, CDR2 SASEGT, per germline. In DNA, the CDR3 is TGTGCCAGCAGTGAAGCCTTAGGGGGCACCTATAATTCACCCCTCCACTTT. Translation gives CASSEALGGTYNSPLHF.

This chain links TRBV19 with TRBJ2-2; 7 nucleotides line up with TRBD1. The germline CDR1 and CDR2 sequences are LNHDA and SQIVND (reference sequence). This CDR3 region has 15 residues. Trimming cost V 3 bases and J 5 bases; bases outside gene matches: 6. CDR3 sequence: CASSMGQRSTGELFF. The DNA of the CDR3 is TGTGCCAGTAGTATGGGACAGCGATCGACCGGGGAGCTGTTTTTT.